The clone carrying this T cell receptor (beta chain) was counted at least ten times. Its antigen is still unknown. The data are from a study of T cells in Graves' hyperthyroidism and ophthalmopathy. Study in general: Once the initial diagnosis was made, peripheral blood was obtained before any treatment. Study-level points and caveats: Peripheral blood also featured most of the thyroid clonotypes expanded above 0.001. Patients with ophthalmopathy were separated from those with stable hyperthyroidism by a 13 V-J model.

Ophthalmopathy cases scored 3 or more on the Clinical Activity Score and 4 or more on NOSPECS grade, with duration below 3 months. Amplified regions were TCR beta CDR3 sequences from RNA transcripts. First-round RT-PCR with HTBI primers amplified the TCR CDR3 region. TCRdb reprocessed the multiplex PCR reads with MiXCR, giving one entry per CDR3 protein. The sample yields around 250,000 distinct CDR3 sequences, 24% seen once. CDR3 length: 17 residues. V gave up 4 bases and J gave up 0 bases; unmatched junction bases: 5. Germline assignment: CDR1 SGHRS and CDR2 YFSETQ. This clonotype originated in a woman aged 40 to 50 with Graves' ophthalmopathy. J is TRBJ2-2 and V is TRBV5-1, with 11 nucleotides matching TRBD2. The sequenced sample consisted of blood. The CDR3 loop reads CASSASLAGANTGELFF. The CDR3 nucleotides read TGCGCCAGCAGCGCGTCACTAGCGGGAGCGAACACCGGGGAGCTGTTTTTT. The whole variable domain, remainder taken from reference TRBV5-1 and TRBJ2-2, is KAGVTQTPRYLIKTRGQQVTLSCSPISGHRSVSWYQQTPGQGLQFLFEYFSETQRNKGNFPGRFSGRQFSNSRSEMNVSTLELGDSALYLCASSASLAGANTGELFFGEGSRLTVL.